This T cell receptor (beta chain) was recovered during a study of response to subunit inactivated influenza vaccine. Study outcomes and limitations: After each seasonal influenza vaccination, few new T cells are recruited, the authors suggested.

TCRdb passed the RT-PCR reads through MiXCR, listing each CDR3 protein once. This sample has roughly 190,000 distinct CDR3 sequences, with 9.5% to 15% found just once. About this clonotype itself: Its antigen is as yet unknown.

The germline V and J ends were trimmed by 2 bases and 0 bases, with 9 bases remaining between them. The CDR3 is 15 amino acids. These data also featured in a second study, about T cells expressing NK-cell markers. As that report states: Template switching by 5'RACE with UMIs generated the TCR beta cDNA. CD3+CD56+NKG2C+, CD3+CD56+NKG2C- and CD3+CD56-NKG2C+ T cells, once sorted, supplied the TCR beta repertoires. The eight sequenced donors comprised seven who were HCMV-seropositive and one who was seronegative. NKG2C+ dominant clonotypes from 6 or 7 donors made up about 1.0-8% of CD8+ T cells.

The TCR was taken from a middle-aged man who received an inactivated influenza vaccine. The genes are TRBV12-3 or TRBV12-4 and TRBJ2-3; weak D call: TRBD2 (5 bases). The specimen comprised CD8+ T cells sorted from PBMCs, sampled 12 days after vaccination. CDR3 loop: CASSLIRTSTDTQYF. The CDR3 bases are TGTGCCAGCAGTTTAATTCGGACTAGCACAGATACGCAGTATTTT.